The 29 T cell receptor beta chains in this list originate from one sample, sequenced in a study of blood T cell repertoires in COVID-19. Profiling relied on immunoSEQ multiplex PCR, and the TCRdb table lists in-frame clones only, not all of them. The sample has 200,000 to 300,000 clones, less than 90% seen once. The sequencing input was peripheral blood. The source is a man aged 55 to 70 with acute or convalescent COVID-19.

The chain recombines TRBV5-6 with TRBJ2-3; a possible D gene is TRBD2 (6 bases). V was cut by 0 bases and J by 5 bases, with 13 bases left in between. CDR3 length equals 15 residues. CDR1 and CDR2 (germline): SGHDT, YYEEEE. CDR3 sequence: CASSLAGGGGDTQYF. The CDR3 region has the DNA TGTGCCAGCAGCTTGGCCGGGGGAGGAGGAGATACGCAGTATTTT.

The rearrangement links TRBV11-1 to TRBJ2-3; 7 bases match TRBD2. Germline trimming cut 5 bases from V and 2 bases from J; bases unmatched to any gene: 10. This CDR3 is 16 amino acids long. Germline loops: CDR1 SGHAT, CDR2 FQDESV (reference sequence). The CDR3 loop is CASSPGGAGLTDTQYF. The CDR3, as DNA: TGTGCCAGCAGCCCCGGGGGAGCGGGGCTCACAGATACGCAGTATTTT.

V gene TRBV6-2 or TRBV6-3 combines with J gene TRBJ2-2, with 7 bases lining up with TRBD1. CDR1 and CDR2 (germline): MNHEY, SVGEGT. The CDR3 runs 16 residues. The J segment lost 5 bases and the V segment lost 5 bases, leaving 11 bases of the junction unmatched. The CDR3 protein is CASSGSDRVGTGELFF. The CDR3 DNA sequence: TGTGCCAGCAGTGGGTCCGACAGGGTGGGAACCGGGGAGCTGTTTTTT.

The chain couples TRBV28 to TRBJ2-2; 8 nucleotides line up with TRBD1. Trimming cost V 3 bases and J 5 bases; bases outside gene matches: 8. The CDR3 length is 16 residues. Germline values: CDR1 MDHEN, CDR2 SYDVKM. The CDR3 reads CASSLQGASGTGELFF. Written as DNA, the CDR3 is TGTGCCAGCAGTTTGCAGGGGGCTTCTGGGACCGGGGAGCTGTTTTTT.

The chain employs TRBV9 and TRBJ2-1, with 9 bases lining up with TRBD1. The germline gives CDR1 SGDLS, CDR2 YYNGEE. Unmatched junction bases numbered 6, after V lost 0 bases and J lost 14 bases. The CDR3 totals 13 residues. DNA of the CDR3: TGTGCCAGCAGCGTAGCTACTGGACAGGGGAAGTTCTTC. Protein: CASSVATGQGKFF.

In nucleotides, the CDR3 is TGTGCCTGTACAGACAGAATGAACTATGGCTACACCTTC. This sequence encodes CACTDRMNYGYTF. The rearrangement joins TRBV30 to TRBJ1-2, with D possibly TRBD1 on 5 matching bases. CDR1 and CDR2 (germline): GTSNPN, SVGIG (reference sequence). V was clipped by 6 bases and J by 2 bases, with 13 bases between them. This CDR3 has 13 amino acids.

Written as DNA, the CDR3 is TGTGCCAGCAGACCCCAGGGCCTTACGGCTTCAGCTACGCAGTATTTT. Residues: CASRPQGLTASATQYF. This chain connects TRBV7-2 to TRBJ2-3; D might be TRBD1 (5 bases). Germline loops: CDR1 SGHTA, CDR2 FQGNSA. Trimming removed 6 bases from V and 8 bases from J, with 24 bases in between. The CDR3 consists of 16 residues.

The V gene is TRBV25-1, the J gene TRBJ2-5; no clear D gene. The CDR3 length is 13 residues. V lost 5 bases, J lost 7 bases, and 14 bases lay in between. The germline V gene encodes CDR1 MGHDK and CDR2 SYGVNS. CDR3 region: CASSPQAVGTQYF. The CDR3 coding sequence is TGTGCCAGCAGTCCGCAGGCCGTGGGGACCCAGTACTTC.

The rearrangement joins TRBV20-1 to TRBJ1-2; perhaps TRBD1 as D (5 bases). This CDR3 is 9 amino acids long. The germline V and J ends were trimmed by 7 bases and 6 bases, with 6 bases remaining between them. Germline V gene sequence: CDR1 DFQATT, CDR2 SNEGSKA (reference sequence). Here the CDR3 DNA reads TGCAGTGGGGGGGATGGCTACACCTTC. It yields the protein CSGGDGYTF.

V usage is TRBV19 and J usage is TRBJ1-1; tentative D call: TRBD1 (5 bases). CDR3 length: 16 amino acids. V gave up 3 bases and J gave up 0 bases, with 14 bases separating them. Per germline, CDR1 LNHDA and CDR2 SQIVND (reference sequence). This chain's CDR3 is CASSMRGGTLNTEAFF. CDR3 nucleotides: TGTGCCAGTAGTATGCGCGGGGGAACGTTGAACACTGAAGCTTTCTTT.

This clone appeared once. This CDR3 is CASSPLGSGSSYNEQFF. CDR3 DNA sequence: TGTGCCAGCAGTCCTCTTGGGAGCGGGAGCTCCTACAATGAGCAGTTCTTC. The gene calls are TRBV28 and TRBJ2-1; TRBD2 agrees at 8 bases. The CDR3 covers 17 residues. CDR1 MDHEN and CDR2 SYDVKM come from the germline V gene. V gave up 5 bases and J gave up 0 bases; unmatched junction bases: 9.

The chain has TRBV4-1 and TRBJ2-3, with 8 bases fitting TRBD2. V shed 4 bases and J 3 bases; nucleotides not matched to a gene: 12. There are 17 residues in the CDR3. The germline V gene has CDR1 MGHRA and CDR2 YSYEKL. The CDR3 DNA reads as TGCGCCAGCAGCCTCACCCCCAGCGGGGGCGGGACAGATACGCAGTATTTT. This sequence encodes CASSLTPSGGGTDTQYF.

The rearrangement joins TRBV7-3 to TRBJ1-1; TRBD1 matches at 11 bases. V trimming: 4 bases; J trimming: 7 bases; junction bases outside the gene matches: 11. The V gene's germline CDR1 is SGHTA and CDR2 FQGTGA. The CDR3 consists of 16 residues. CDR3 sequence reads: CASSSRMRGTGGEAFF. The CDR3 DNA follows: TGTGCCAGCAGCTCACGAATGCGGGGGACAGGGGGTGAAGCTTTCTTT.

V gene TRBV11-2 combines with J gene TRBJ2-1; D unclear. Germline V gene data show CDR1 as SGHAT and CDR2 as FQNNGV. The CDR3 is 17 amino acids. The V gene lost 0 bases and the J gene lost 0 bases, with 12 bases spanning the gap. The CDR3 is CASSLEMGRSSYNEQFF. In DNA form, the CDR3 reads TGTGCCAGCAGCTTAGAGATGGGCCGAAGCTCCTACAATGAGCAGTTCTTC.

The chain carries TRBV4-1 and TRBJ2-7, with no clear D. This CDR3 is built from 14 residues. Germline lookup yields CDR1 MGHRA and CDR2 YSYEKL. The V end lost 0 bases, the J end lost 4 bases, and 10 bases lay between the germline ends. Written as DNA, the CDR3 is TGCGCCAGCAGCCAAGATCTGGTAGAATACGAGCAGTACTTC. Protein: CASSQDLVEYEQYF.

The CDR3 spells CASSLVVAGDNEQFF. In DNA form, the CDR3 reads TGCGCCAGCAGCTTGGTGGTAGCGGGGGACAATGAGCAGTTCTTC. The gene calls are TRBV5-1 and TRBJ2-1; 9 bases agree with TRBD2. CDR3 length equals 15 residues. In germline, CDR1 is SGHRS, CDR2 YFSETQ. V was pared by 0 bases and J by 5 bases, with 3 bases of the junction left unmatched. Filled out from reference TRBV5-1 and TRBJ2-1, the complete variable domain reads KAGVTQTPRYLIKTRGQQVTLSCSPISGHRSVSWYQQTPGQGLQFLFEYFSETQRNKGNFPGRFSGRQFSNSRSEMNVSTLELGDSALYLCASSLVVAGDNEQFFGPGTRLTVL.

The chain has TRBV5-8 and TRBJ2-5, with 8 bases fitting TRBD1. The CDR3 covers 14 residues. Trimming at V came to 0 bases and at J to 9 bases, leaving 7 bases not matched to a gene. Germline loops: CDR1 SGHTS, CDR2 YDEGEE. CDR3 in amino acids: CASSLVGPQGAQYF. In DNA, the CDR3 is TGTGCCAGCAGCTTGGTGGGGCCACAGGGGGCCCAGTACTTC.

The chain employs TRBV5-5 and TRBJ1-3; TRBD1 is a possible D gene (6 bases). The V gene's germline CDR1 is SGHKS and CDR2 YYEKEE (reference sequence). The CDR3 runs to 14 residues. V lost 4 bases to trimming and J lost 4 bases, with 12 bases between them. This chain's CDR3 is CASSHRTDGNTIYF. CDR3 sequence (DNA): TGTGCCAGCAGCCACAGGACAGACGGAAACACCATATATTTT.

The chain joins TRBV6-6 to TRBJ2-1; 9 bases agree with TRBD2. The CDR3 consists of 13 residues. The germline CDR1 and CDR2 sequences are MNHNY and SVGAGI (reference sequence). The ends lost 0 bases at V and 16 bases at J; junction bases unmatched: 7. CDR3 DNA sequence: TGTGCCAGCAGTTACTCCATCACCGGGACTAGCTTCTTC. Encoded protein: CASSYSITGTSFF.

The chain combines TRBV6-5 with TRBJ2-7; maybe TRBD1 (6 bases). V lost 2 bases to trimming and J lost 6 bases, with 11 bases between them. In germline, CDR1 is MNHEY, CDR2 SVGAGI. The CDR3 spans 13 residues. The chain's CDR3 is CASSYQGMGEQYF. The CDR3 bases are TGTGCCAGCAGTTACCAGGGGATGGGCGAGCAGTACTTC.

The chain couples TRBV6-5 to TRBJ2-2; 7 bases line up with TRBD2. Per germline, CDR1 MNHEY and CDR2 SVGAGI. V trimming: 4 bases; J trimming: 5 bases; junction bases outside the gene matches: 7. The CDR3 is 15 amino acids. CDR3 residues: CASSWDYAGTGELFF. The CDR3 DNA follows: TGTGCCAGCAGTTGGGACTACGCAGGGACCGGGGAGCTGTTTTTT.

The DNA for the CDR3 is TGTGCCAGCAGCCCTACCGGAGTAGGACAGGGGGCTATAAATGAAAAACTGTTTTTT. It is translated as CASSPTGVGQGAINEKLFF. J is TRBJ1-4 and V is TRBV28; 11 positions agree with TRBD1. Trimming at V came to 6 bases and at J to 5 bases, leaving 17 bases not matched to a gene. Germline values: CDR1 MDHEN, CDR2 SYDVKM. The CDR3 covers 19 residues.

The chain's CDR3 is CASSPAAGRMAQPQHF. The CDR3, as DNA: TGTGCCAGCTCACCCGCCGCGGGCAGGATGGCTCAGCCCCAGCATTTT. This rearrangement joins TRBV18 to TRBJ1-5; D is uncertain. The germline gives CDR1 KGHSH, CDR2 LQKENI. The CDR3 is 16 residues long. The ends were cut back, 3 bases at V and 6 bases at J, with 18 bases in the middle.

V gene TRBV13 combines with J gene TRBJ2-1; 10 positions match TRBD2. Unmatched junction bases numbered 8, after V lost 5 bases and J lost 7 bases. The germline V gene encodes CDR1 PRHDT and CDR2 FYEKMQ (reference sequence). The CDR3 runs 15 residues. The CDR3 sequence is CASSIPSGGANEQFF. Written as DNA, the CDR3 is TGTGCCAGCAGCATCCCGAGCGGGGGGGCTAATGAGCAGTTCTTC.

This chain connects TRBV7-2 to TRBJ2-1; 8 bases match TRBD2. Per the germline V gene, CDR1 is SGHTA and CDR2 is FQGNSA. The CDR3 consists of 15 residues. V gave up 5 bases and J gave up 7 bases; unmatched junction bases: 10. The CDR3 sequence: CASSQRGGVWNEQFF. Written as DNA, the CDR3 is TGTGCCAGCAGCCAACGGGGGGGCGTGTGGAATGAGCAGTTCTTC.

The gene calls are TRBV7-8 and TRBJ1-3; 7 nucleotides align to TRBD1. Trimming cost V 3 bases and J 8 bases; bases outside gene matches: 7. Germline V gives CDR1 SGHVS, CDR2 FQNEAQ. The CDR3 consists of 14 residues. CDR3 sequence: CASSFSGQWDTIYF. In nucleotides, the CDR3 is TGTGCCAGCAGCTTTTCGGGACAGTGGGACACCATATATTTT.

This clone showed up just once. The chain is built from TRBV6-5 and TRBJ1-2; 8 nucleotides agree with TRBD1. V gave up 5 bases and J gave up 0 bases; unmatched junction bases: 5. The germline CDR1 and CDR2 sequences are MNHEY and SVGAGI. This CDR3 has 15 amino acids. This chain's CDR3 is CASSKTDRANYGYTF. CDR3 sequence (DNA): TGTGCCAGCAGTAAGACGGACAGGGCTAACTATGGCTACACCTTC.

The rearrangement links TRBV15 to TRBJ1-4, with 8 bases that match TRBD1. The V segment lost 5 bases and the J segment 8 bases; nucleotides outside the gene matches: 7. This CDR3 is 14 amino acids long. Germline V gene data show CDR1 as LNHNV and CDR2 as YYDKDF (reference sequence). The CDR3 protein is CATSWDRSVEKLFF. CDR3 bases: TGTGCCACCAGCTGGGACAGGTCAGTCGAAAAACTGTTTTTT.

The chain combines TRBV14 with TRBJ1-1; 8 nucleotides line up with TRBD1. The CDR3 consists of 13 residues. With 4 bases clipped from V and 4 bases from J, the junction kept 2 bases outside the gene matches. Germline V gives CDR1 SGHDN, CDR2 FVKESK. The CDR3 region is CASSRGQGTEAFF. The DNA for the CDR3 is TGTGCCAGCAGCCGAGGACAGGGCACTGAAGCTTTCTTT.